These T cell receptor beta chains were read from a single sample in a study of human T cells and chemical hapten exposure. TCRdb re-called the RACE reads through MiXCR, storing one row per CDR3 protein. The sample records about 93,000 distinct CDR3 sequences, about 8.8% being singletons. Material: whole blood. The receptor set was obtained from a female donor in good health. Some clones in this sample may be carry-over from other donors' samples. Both conserved end residues are part of each CDR3. The D gene is left open where the match is weak. The size of a clone is reported for some rows only, either as once, few or many, or as a class for expanded clones.

j_call,v_call,clone_size,d_call,cdr3_nt,cdr3_aa
TRBJ2-4,TRBV3-1,many,.,TGTGCCAGCAGCCAGGTAGCCAAAAACATTCAGTACTTC,CASSQVAKNIQYF
TRBJ1-1,TRBV4-3,many,.,TGCGCCAGCAGCCAAGTCCCCGGTGAAGCTTTCTTT,CASSQVPGEAFF
TRBJ1-3,TRBV7-2,many,.,TGTGCCAGCAGCCTCTTAGGTTTGGGGGCGTCTATTGGAAACACCATATATTTT,CASSLLGLGASIGNTIYF
TRBJ2-7,TRBV20-1,.,.,TGCAGTGCTAGAGAGCTGCCGGGGACCTACGAGCAGTACTTC,CSARELPGTYEQYF
TRBJ2-7,TRBV20-1,many,.,TGCAGTGCTAGAGATTCGAGCGTCAACGAGCAGTACTTC,CSARDSSVNEQYF
TRBJ2-5,TRBV27,few,.,TGTGCCAGCAGTTTCCAGGGGGGAGAGACCCAGTACTTC,CASSFQGGETQYF
TRBJ2-7,TRBV5-1,many,TRBD1,TGCGCCAGCAGCTCGGAGGGACAGGGGCTCTACGAGCAGTACTTC,CASSSEGQGLYEQYF
TRBJ1-1,TRBV20-1,many,.,TGCAGTGCTAGAGATCAGGCAGGAGAAATTGGAGCTTTCTTT,CSARDQAGEIGAFF
TRBJ2-1,TRBV7-3,few,.,TGTGCCAGCAGCCCCAGCCTCGGACTGGCCTACAATGAGCAGTTCTTC,CASSPSLGLAYNEQFF
TRBJ2-3,TRBV7-3,few,.,TGTGCCAGCAGCTCATACGACTCCGCCGGGGTGGCAGATACGCAGTATTTT,CASSSYDSAGVADTQYF
TRBJ2-7,TRBV20-1,many,TRBD1,TGCAGTGCTAGAGATGACAGGGGGCTCTCCTACGAGCAGTACTTC,CSARDDRGLSYEQYF
TRBJ1-3,TRBV20-1,many,.,TGCAGTGCTAGTTTGGGGATAGGGCTTGGAAACACCATATATTTT,CSASLGIGLGNTIYF
TRBJ2-3,TRBV30,.,.,TGTGCCTGGAGTGTGGTAAGAACAGATACGCAGTATTTT,CAWSVVRTDTQYF
TRBJ2-5,TRBV7-6,.,.,TGTGCCAGCAGCTTAAGGATCAGCGAAATCCCCGGCCAGACCCAGTACTTC,CASSLRISEIPGQTQYF
TRBJ2-1,TRBV2,few,TRBD2,TGTGCCAGCAGTGAAACTAGCGGACATCCGGGGGAGCAGTTCTTC,CASSETSGHPGEQFF
TRBJ2-5,TRBV19,.,.,TGTGCCAGTAGTAACAGGAGGGAAGAGACCCAGTACTTC,CASSNRREETQYF
TRBJ1-1,TRBV28,few,.,TGTGCCAGCAGCCCAACCTCCCTAGCGAACACTGAAGCTTTCTTT,CASSPTSLANTEAFF
TRBJ1-1,TRBV12-3/TRBV12-4,.,.,TGTGCCAGCAGTGCACAGGATTTTGACACTGAAGCTTTCTTT,CASSAQDFDTEAFF
TRBJ1-4,TRBV3-1,many,.,TGTGCCAGCAGGCGGAGGAATGAAAAACTGTTTTTT,CASRRRNEKLFF
TRBJ2-1,TRBV14,.,.,TGTGCCAGCAGCCACGCCGGGACCACGAGTGTGAATGAGCAGTTCTTC,CASSHAGTTSVNEQFF
TRBJ2-3,TRBV3-1,many,.,TGTGCCAGCAGCCAAGATGCTAGGGGAGATGTGGATACGCAGTATTTT,CASSQDARGDVDTQYF
TRBJ2-7,TRBV7-6,few,.,TGTGCCAGCAGCTTAGACCGGATCTCCTACGAGCAGTACTTC,CASSLDRISYEQYF
TRBJ1-4,TRBV2,.,.,TGTGCCAGCGGAGCCGGACGTCTTAATGAAAAACTGTTTTTT,CASGAGRLNEKLFF
TRBJ2-7,TRBV5-1,many,.,TGCGCCAGCAGCTTGGGGTTCGGGGGCTACGAGCAGTACTTC,CASSLGFGGYEQYF
TRBJ2-3,TRBV7-2,once,.,TGTGCCAGCAGACGCCCGGGTCCGGGCACAGATACGCAGTATTTT,CASRRPGPGTDTQYF
TRBJ2-3,TRBV27,few,TRBD2,TGTGCCAGCAGTTTAGGGGGGGGGACCACAGATACGCAGTATTTT,CASSLGGGTTDTQYF
TRBJ2-5,TRBV3-1,.,TRBD2,TGTGCCAGCAGCCACTCAGCACCTAGCGGGAGTACCCTGTTGAGAAAAGAGACCCAGTACTTC,CASSHSAPSGSTLLRKETQYF
TRBJ1-2,TRBV12-3/TRBV12-4,few,.,TGTGCCAGCAGTTGGGAGGTCGTTCTTAACTATGGCTACACCTTC,CASSWEVVLNYGYTF
TRBJ2-3,TRBV20-1,.,TRBD1,TGCAGTGCGCTAAAGGACAGGGTTGATACGCAGTATTTT,CSALKDRVDTQYF
TRBJ1-1,TRBV7-9,few,TRBD1,TGTGCCAGCAGCCTCGGGACAGGGGGCTTTGGTGCTTTCTTT,CASSLGTGGFGAFF
TRBJ1-3,TRBV28,.,.,TGTGCCAGCAGTCCCCCCGGGGGTAGGGGAAACACCATATATTTT,CASSPPGGRGNTIYF
TRBJ1-2,TRBV19,few,.,TGTGCCAGTAGTATAAGGACGGACAATGGCTACACCTTC,CASSIRTDNGYTF
TRBJ1-4,TRBV5-6,few,.,TGTGCCAGCAGCTTGTGGGGGATCAGCGAAAAACTGTTTTTT,CASSLWGISEKLFF
TRBJ2-2,TRBV29-1,few,.,TGCAGCGTTGAGACTGAGAACACCGGGGAGCTGTTTTTT,CSVETENTGELFF
TRBJ2-7,TRBV27,many,TRBD2,TGTGCCAGCAGTCGGACTAGCGTGTCCTACGAGCAGTACTTC,CASSRTSVSYEQYF
TRBJ1-2,TRBV5-1,.,.,TGCGCCAGCAGCCCAGGGGAGACCGGCTACACCTTC,CASSPGETGYTF
TRBJ2-1,TRBV2,many,TRBD1,TGTGCCAGCAGTGCCACAGGGGGATCCTACAATGAGCAGTTCTTC,CASSATGGSYNEQFF
TRBJ2-5,TRBV7-9,.,TRBD1,TGTGCCAGCAGCCAGGGGGCCGTTTTCCAAGAGACCCAGTACTTC,CASSQGAVFQETQYF
TRBJ2-7,TRBV30,many,.,TGTGCCTGGAGTCCCGGGACGGCCACCTACGAGCAGTACTTC,CAWSPGTATYEQYF
TRBJ1-5,TRBV2,.,.,TGTGCCAGCAGTGACTCCCAGGGAAGACAGCCCCAGCATTTT,CASSDSQGRQPQHF
TRBJ1-2,TRBV7-2,few,TRBD1,TGTGCCAGCAGCAGGACAGGGGAGGAGAACTATGGCTACACCTTC,CASSRTGEENYGYTF
TRBJ2-3,TRBV6-2/TRBV6-3,few,.,TGTGCCAGCAGCCAAGGCCAATATTCCACAGATACGCAGTATTTT,CASSQGQYSTDTQYF
TRBJ2-7,TRBV20-1,few,.,TGCAGTGCTAGAGGGGGAGGAGAGACCTACGAGCAGTACTTC,CSARGGGETYEQYF
TRBJ2-3,TRBV6-2/TRBV6-3,.,.,TGTGCCAGCAGTACGACTGGACACACAGATACGCAGTATTTT,CASSTTGHTDTQYF
TRBJ2-5,TRBV7-9,few,TRBD2,TGTGCCAGCAGCTTAGCGGAAAGCGGGAGGGCCCAAGAGACCCAGTACTTC,CASSLAESGRAQETQYF
TRBJ1-2,TRBV6-6,few,.,TGTGCCAGCAGTTACTCGTCAGGGAACTATGGCTACACCTTC,CASSYSSGNYGYTF
TRBJ1-1,TRBV29-1,few,.,TGCAGCGTTGTAAGAGACAGCCTATTGAACACTGAAGCTTTCTTT,CSVVRDSLLNTEAFF
TRBJ2-7,TRBV20-1,.,TRBD2,TGCAGTGCTAGAGACTATGGGACTAGCGAGTACGAGCAGTACTTC,CSARDYGTSEYEQYF
TRBJ2-7,TRBV28,many,TRBD2,TGTGCCAGCAGTTTAGGGACTAGCGGGAGTTACGAGCAGTACTTC,CASSLGTSGSYEQYF
TRBJ2-1,TRBV7-2,few,.,TGTGCCAGCAGCTTAGGCCGGGGAATCAGCTCCTACAATGAGCAGTTCTTC,CASSLGRGISSYNEQFF
TRBJ1-1,TRBV7-8,few,.,TGTGCCAGCAGCCTAAATCAGATGAACACTGAAGCTTTCTTT,CASSLNQMNTEAFF
TRBJ2-5,TRBV7-9,many,.,TGTGCCAGCAGCTTAGCGGGTTTATCTCAAGGGACCCAGTACTTC,CASSLAGLSQGTQYF
TRBJ1-1,TRBV12-3/TRBV12-4,few,TRBD1,TGTGCCAGCAGTTTTGGGACAGGGGCCCCTTCCGTTCTTATGAACACTGAAGCTTTCTTT,CASSFGTGAPSVLMNTEAFF
TRBJ2-1,TRBV27,few,.,TGTGCCAGCAGTTTCTCACAGGAGAATGAGCAGTTCTTC,CASSFSQENEQFF
TRBJ2-3,TRBV28,many,.,TGTGCCAGCAGTTACAGGCCAGATACGCAGTATTTT,CASSYRPDTQYF
TRBJ2-7,TRBV30,many,.,TGTGCCTGGTCAGACTCCTACGAGCAGTACTTC,CAWSDSYEQYF
TRBJ2-3,TRBV7-3,many,.,TGTGCCAGCAGCTTAAAGGGCGCAGATACGCAGTATTTT,CASSLKGADTQYF